This record concerns one T cell receptor (beta chain) sequence. No cognate antigen has been identified for it. Nothing much larger sits one base from this clone, and base qualities are not available. Libraries were made using RT-PCR. Sequencing was performed on an Illumina HiSeq 2500. TCRdb handled the public reads itself, with Q25 trimming in fastp and clone calling in MiXCR, and kept productive beta chains. Records with the same CDR3 protein are collapsed into one entry carrying the most frequent genes and DNA. The sample contains 650,000 to 800,000 distinct CDR3 sequences, around a sixth of them found a single time. Approximately 10% of the sample is taken by the ten largest. The sample is drawn from a study of response to subunit inactivated influenza vaccine (dated by TCRdb to about 2018). Turning to the overall study: Deep quantitative profiling of the T cell receptor repertoire was used in the study to follow responses to a trivalent subunit inactivated influenza vaccine.

CDR1 and CDR2 were assigned from the germline V gene as MNHGY and SAAAGT. Trimming leaves V shorter by 6 bases and J shorter by 4 bases, with the junction holding 9 bases beyond the gene matches. From its cysteine to its phenylalanine, the CDR3 spans 15 amino acids. The read is trimmed to its CDR3 DNA, 45 bases read in frame from base 1. On the study overall, not on this receptor specifically: The authors proposed that each seasonal influenza vaccination may bring in only a limited number of new T cells.

The V and J segments used are TRBV6-8 and TRBJ1-2; TRBD1 lines up with 9 middle nucleotides. Sequencing used PBMCs from blood, obtained 5 days after vaccination. This receptor was obtained from a man aged 45 to 65 who received an inactivated influenza vaccine. Donor details come from another sample of the same person, matched by shared clones. At the DNA level, the sequence is TGTGCCAGCAGCCTAGGCCGGGACAGGGTCTATGGCTACACCTTC. It encodes CASSLGRDRVYGYTF.